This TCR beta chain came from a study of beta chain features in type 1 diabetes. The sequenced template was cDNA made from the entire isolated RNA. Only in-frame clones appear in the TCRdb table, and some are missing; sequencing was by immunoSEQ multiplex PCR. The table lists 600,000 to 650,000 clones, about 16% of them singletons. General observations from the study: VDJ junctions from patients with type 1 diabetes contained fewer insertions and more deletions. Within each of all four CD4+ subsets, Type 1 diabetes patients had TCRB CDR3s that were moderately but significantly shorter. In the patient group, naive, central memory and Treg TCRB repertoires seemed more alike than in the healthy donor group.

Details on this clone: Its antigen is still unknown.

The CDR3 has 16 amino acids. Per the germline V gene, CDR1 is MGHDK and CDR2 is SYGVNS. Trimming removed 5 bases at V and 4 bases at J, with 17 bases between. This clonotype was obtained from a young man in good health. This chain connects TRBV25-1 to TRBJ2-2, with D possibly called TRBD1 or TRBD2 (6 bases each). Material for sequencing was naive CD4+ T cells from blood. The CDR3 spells CASSRFPGASTGELFF. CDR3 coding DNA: TGTGCCAGCAGTAGGTTCCCGGGGGCAAGCACCGGGGAGCTGTTTTTT.